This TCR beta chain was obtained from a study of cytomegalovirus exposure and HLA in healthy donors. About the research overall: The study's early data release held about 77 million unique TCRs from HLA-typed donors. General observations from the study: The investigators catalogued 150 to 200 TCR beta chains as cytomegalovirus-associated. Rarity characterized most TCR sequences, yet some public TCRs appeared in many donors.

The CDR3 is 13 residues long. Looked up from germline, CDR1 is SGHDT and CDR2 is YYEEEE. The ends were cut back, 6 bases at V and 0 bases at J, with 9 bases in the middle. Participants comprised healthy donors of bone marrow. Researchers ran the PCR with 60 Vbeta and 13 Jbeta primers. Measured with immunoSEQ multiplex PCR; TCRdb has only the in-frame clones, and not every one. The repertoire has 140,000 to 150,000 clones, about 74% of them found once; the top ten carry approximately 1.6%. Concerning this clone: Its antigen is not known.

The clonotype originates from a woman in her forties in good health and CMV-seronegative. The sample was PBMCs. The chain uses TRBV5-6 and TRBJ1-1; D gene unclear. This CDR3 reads CASTKNMNTEAFF. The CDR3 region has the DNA TGTGCCAGCACCAAGAACATGAACACTGAAGCTTTCTTT.